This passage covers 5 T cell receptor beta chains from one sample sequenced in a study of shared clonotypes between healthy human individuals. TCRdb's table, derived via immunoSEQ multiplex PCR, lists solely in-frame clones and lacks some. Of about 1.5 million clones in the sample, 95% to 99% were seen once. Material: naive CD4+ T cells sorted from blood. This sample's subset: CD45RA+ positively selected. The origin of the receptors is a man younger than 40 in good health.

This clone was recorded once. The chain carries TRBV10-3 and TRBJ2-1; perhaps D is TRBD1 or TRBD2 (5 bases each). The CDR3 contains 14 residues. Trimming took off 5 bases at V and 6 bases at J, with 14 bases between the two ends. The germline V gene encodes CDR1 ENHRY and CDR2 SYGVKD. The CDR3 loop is CAISPGTVSNEQFF. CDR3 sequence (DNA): TGTGCCATCAGTCCCGGGACCGTTAGCAATGAGCAGTTCTTC.

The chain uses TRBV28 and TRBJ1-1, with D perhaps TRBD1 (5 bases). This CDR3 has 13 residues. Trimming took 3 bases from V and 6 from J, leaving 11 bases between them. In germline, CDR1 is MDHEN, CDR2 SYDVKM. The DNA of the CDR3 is TGTGCCAGCAGTTTTCGGGGGGACGCTGAAGCTTTCTTT. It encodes CASSFRGDAEAFF. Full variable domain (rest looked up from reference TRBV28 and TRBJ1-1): DVKVTQSSRYLVKRTGEKVFLECVQDMDHENMFWYRQDPGLGLRLIYFSYDVKMKEKGDIPEGYSVSREKKERFSLILESASTNQTSMYLCASSFRGDAEAFFGQGTRLTVV.

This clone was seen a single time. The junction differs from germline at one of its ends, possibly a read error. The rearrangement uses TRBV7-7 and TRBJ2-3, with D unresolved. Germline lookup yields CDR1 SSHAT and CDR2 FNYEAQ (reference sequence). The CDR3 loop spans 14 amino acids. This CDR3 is CASSLPKGPDTQYF. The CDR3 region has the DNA TGTGCTAGCAGCTTACCGAAGGGCCCAGATACGCAGTATTTT.

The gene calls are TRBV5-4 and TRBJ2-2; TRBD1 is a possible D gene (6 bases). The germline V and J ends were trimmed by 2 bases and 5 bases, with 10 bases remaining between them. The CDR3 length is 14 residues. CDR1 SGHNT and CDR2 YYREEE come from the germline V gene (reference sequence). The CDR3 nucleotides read TGTGCCAGCAGCTTAGGGGGAGTAACCGGGGAGCTGTTTTTT. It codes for CASSLGGVTGELFF.

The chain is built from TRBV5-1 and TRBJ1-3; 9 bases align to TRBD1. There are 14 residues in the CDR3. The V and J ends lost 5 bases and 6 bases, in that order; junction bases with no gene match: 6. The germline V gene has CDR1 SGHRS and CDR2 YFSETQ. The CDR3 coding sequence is TGCGCCAGCAGTCCAAGACAGGGGGTAAACACCATATATTTT. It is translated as CASSPRQGVNTIYF. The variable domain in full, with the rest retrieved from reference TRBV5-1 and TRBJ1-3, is KAGVTQTPRYLIKTRGQQVTLSCSPISGHRSVSWYQQTPGQGLQFLFEYFSETQRNKGNFPGRFSGRQFSNSRSEMNVSTLELGDSALYLCASSPRQGVNTIYFGEGSWLTVV.